This T cell receptor beta chain stems from a study of read filtering for tumor transcriptome and immune sequencing. Per germline, CDR1 SGHVS and CDR2 FQNEAQ. The CDR3 runs to 15 residues. J was trimmed by 2 bases and V by 8 bases; bases with no gene match: 6. From roughly 0.4 ug of RNA, a library with molecular barcoded alpha/delta and beta/gamma adaptors was made. TCRdb re-called the reads through MiXCR, storing one row per CDR3 protein. Of more than 55,000 distinct CDR3 sequences in the sample, about 19% are singletons; the top ten hold roughly a tenth. Points on this clonotype: This may stem from a read error, because a much larger clone lies one nucleotide away.

This receptor was identified in a donor aged 40 or over with multiple myeloma. Sequencing was carried out using a population of CD138-negative cells sorted from bone marrow. The chain has TRBV7-8 and TRBJ2-7; 13 bases are shared with TRBD2. The CDR3 reads CASGSGLAGAYEQYF. CDR3 bases: TGTGCCAGCGGCTCAGGACTAGCGGGGGCCTACGAGCAGTACTTC.